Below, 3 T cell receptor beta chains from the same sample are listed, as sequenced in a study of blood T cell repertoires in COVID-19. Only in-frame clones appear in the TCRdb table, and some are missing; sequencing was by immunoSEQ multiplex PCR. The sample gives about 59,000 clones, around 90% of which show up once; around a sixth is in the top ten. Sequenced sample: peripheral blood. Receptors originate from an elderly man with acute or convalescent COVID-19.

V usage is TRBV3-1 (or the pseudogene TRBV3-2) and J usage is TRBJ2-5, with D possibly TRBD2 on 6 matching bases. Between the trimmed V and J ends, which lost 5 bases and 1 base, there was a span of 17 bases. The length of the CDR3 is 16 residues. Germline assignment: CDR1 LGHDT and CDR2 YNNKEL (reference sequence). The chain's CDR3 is CASSSRRGATQETQYF. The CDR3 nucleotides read TGTGCCAGCAGCTCCCGCCGCGGGGCTACCCAAGAGACCCAGTACTTC.

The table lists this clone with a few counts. The CDR3 nucleotides read TGTGCCAGCAGTGAAGCATTTGGGGACAGAAGCTATGGCTACACCTTC. Residues: CASSEAFGDRSYGYTF. This chain joins TRBV6-1 and TRBJ1-2; 7 bases align to TRBD1. V dropped 0 bases and J dropped 4; count of bases not matched to a gene: 8. There are 16 residues in the CDR3. Germline loops: CDR1 MNHNS, CDR2 SASEGT.

The CDR3 coding sequence is TGTGCCAGCAGTGACAGCGGCAATCAGCCCCAGCATTTT. It is translated as CASSDSGNQPQHF. The chain carries TRBV2 and TRBJ1-5; D gene uncertain. CDR3 length: 13 amino acids. Trimming shortened V by 3 bases and J by 2 bases, and 5 bases separated the two germline ends. Germline loops: CDR1 SNHLY, CDR2 FYNNEI.